These T cell receptor beta chains were read from a single sample in a study of blood T cell repertoires in COVID-19. The table came from immunoSEQ multiplex PCR; TCRdb's copy has only in-frame clones and leaves some out. The sample carries some 110,000 clones, roughly 84% recorded once. The sample was PBMCs or T cells enriched from blood (not recorded which). These receptors were obtained from a woman aged 25 to 45 who had recovered from COVID-19. The CDR3 runs from the conserved cysteine through the conserved F or W. D genes are given only for firm matches. Clone size appears in some rows only: once, few, many, or a class for an expanded clone.

TRBV27,TRBD1,.,TRBJ1-6,CASSPRPGQHNSPLHF,TGTGCCAGCAGTCCCCGACCGGGACAGCATAATTCACCCCTCCACTTT
TRBV28,TRBD1,.,TRBJ1-2,CASSLRQGSYGYTF,TGTGCCAGCAGTCTCAGACAGGGCAGCTATGGCTACACCTTC
TRBV28,TRBD1,once,TRBJ1-2,CASSPQGQGFYGYTF,TGTGCCAGCAGTCCCCAGGGACAGGGGTTCTATGGCTACACCTTC
TRBV30,.,once,TRBJ1-6,CAWSVLQGSSPLHF,TGTGCCTGGAGTGTACTCCAGGGGTCATCACCCCTCCACTTT
TRBV4-2,.,.,TRBJ1-6,CASSQTTGYNSPLHF,TGTGCCAGCAGCCAAACTACAGGTTATAATTCACCCCTCCACTTT
TRBV4-3,.,.,TRBJ2-1,CASSRDNEQFF,TGCGCCAGCAGCAGAGACAATGAGCAGTTCTTC
TRBV28,.,few,TRBJ1-2,CASSLFGRANYGYTF,TGTGCCAGCAGTTTATTTGGGAGGGCTAACTATGGCTACACCTTC
TRBV6-5,.,.,TRBJ2-7,CASSYSVGGRGDEQYF,TGTGCCAGCAGTTACTCGGTTGGGGGGAGAGGTGACGAGCAGTACTTC
TRBV9,.,.,TRBJ2-3,CASSTGVNTDTQYF,TGTGCCAGCAGCACGGGAGTAAACACAGATACGCAGTATTTT
TRBV5-1,.,.,TRBJ2-5,CASSPWEWMGKETQYF,TGCGCCAGCAGCCCCTGGGAGTGGATGGGAAAAGAGACCCAGTACTTC
TRBV5-4,TRBD2,.,TRBJ2-1,CASSLTSGSNEQFF,TGTGCCAGCAGCTTGACTAGCGGGAGCAATGAGCAGTTCTTC
TRBV4-1,TRBD1,.,TRBJ1-5,CASSRGRSYSNQPQHF,TGCGCCAGCAGCAGGGGGCGTTCTTATAGCAATCAGCCCCAGCATTTT
TRBV6-6,TRBD2,.,TRBJ2-7,CASSQREGGDEQYF,TGTGCCAGCAGTCAACGGGAGGGAGGGGACGAGCAGTACTTC
TRBV29-1,.,.,TRBJ2-1,CSVEVRDLKLYNEQFF,TGCAGCGTTGAGGTCCGGGACTTAAAACTCTACAATGAGCAGTTCTTC
TRBV18,TRBD1,.,TRBJ1-1,CASSPPSRGHTEAFF,TGTGCCAGCTCACCACCTTCCAGGGGGCATACTGAAGCTTTCTTT
TRBV4-3,.,.,TRBJ1-6,CASSRGDNSPLHF,TGCGCCAGCAGCCGGGGCGACAATTCACCCCTCCACTTT
TRBV7-3,TRBD1,.,TRBJ2-1,CASSLKGAYEQFF,TGTGCCAGCAGCTTAAAGGGGGCGTATGAGCAGTTCTTC
TRBV3-1/TRBV3-2,TRBD2,.,TRBJ2-5,CASSPAGTSGIPTQYF,TGTGCCAGCAGCCCGGCCGGGACTAGCGGTATACCGACCCAGTACTTC
TRBV10-1,.,.,TRBJ1-5,CASSEHSQGNQPQHF,TGCGCCAGCAGTGAGCACAGTCAGGGGAATCAGCCCCAGCATTTT
TRBV28,.,.,TRBJ2-5,CASSIPRGSTETQYF,TGTGCCAGCAGTATCCCTAGGGGGAGCACAGAGACCCAGTACTTC
TRBV6-1,.,.,TRBJ1-4,CASSEAGRRETNEKLFF,TGTGCCAGCAGTGAAGCCGGCAGGCGGGAGACTAATGAAAAACTGTTTTTT
TRBV19,.,.,TRBJ1-5,CASSIVQGGNQPQHF,TGTGCCAGTAGTATTGTACAGGGAGGCAATCAGCCCCAGCATTTT
TRBV3-1/TRBV3-2,.,.,TRBJ2-1,CASSQDEGIAAYNEQFF,TGTGCCAGCAGCCAAGACGAGGGGATAGCGGCCTACAATGAGCAGTTCTTC
TRBV30,.,.,TRBJ2-3,CAWSDMGGTQYF,TGTGCCTGGAGTGATATGGGGGGTACGCAGTATTTT
TRBV2,.,.,TRBJ1-1,CASSPRGSFATEAFF,TGTGCCAGCAGTCCCAGGGGCAGCTTTGCCACTGAAGCTTTCTTT
TRBV18,.,.,TRBJ2-3,CASSPPGTRTSDTQYF,TGTGCCAGCTCACCTCCCGGGACTCGAACTTCGGATACGCAGTATTTT
TRBV29-1,.,.,TRBJ1-1,CSAGQGYTEAFF,TGCAGCGCTGGGCAGGGGTACACTGAAGCTTTCTTT
TRBV20-1,.,.,TRBJ1-5,CSATPMSNQHF,TGCAGTGCCACTCCGATGAGTAACCAGCATTTT
TRBV7-8,.,.,TRBJ1-1,CASRGGFLNTEAFF,TGTGCCAGCCGGGGGGGTTTTCTGAACACTGAAGCTTTCTTT
TRBV7-2,TRBD2,.,TRBJ2-7,CASSPGLAGVGGEQYF,TGTGCCAGCAGCCCGGGACTAGCGGGAGTAGGGGGCGAGCAGTACTTC
TRBV5-4,.,.,TRBJ2-6,CASSPWGAGANVLTF,TGTGCCAGCAGCCCTTGGGGGGCTGGGGCCAACGTCCTGACTTTC
TRBV19,TRBD2,.,TRBJ2-7,CASRGLAGAHEQYF,TGTGCCAGTAGGGGACTAGCGGGAGCTCACGAGCAGTACTTC
TRBV28,.,.,TRBJ1-5,CASSFSQGPVGNQPQHF,TGTGCCAGCAGTTTCAGCCAGGGCCCAGTGGGCAATCAGCCCCAGCATTTT
TRBV5-1,TRBD1,.,TRBJ2-2,CASSKGTGGVTGELFF,TGCGCCAGCAGCAAGGGGACAGGGGGAGTGACCGGGGAGCTGTTTTTT
TRBV7-9,.,.,TRBJ2-5,CASSFPTGSETQYF,TGTGCCAGCAGCTTCCCAACAGGGTCCGAGACCCAGTACTTC
TRBV3-1/TRBV3-2,TRBD1,few,TRBJ1-5,CASSQDYQGGQPQHF,TGTGCCAGCAGCCAAGATTACCAGGGGGGTCAGCCCCAGCATTTT
TRBV7-2,TRBD1,.,TRBJ2-5,CASSSNRGQETQYF,TGTGCCAGCAGCTCCAACAGGGGGCAGGAGACCCAGTACTTC
TRBV30,.,.,TRBJ1-1,CALGTRRATEAFF,TGTGCCCTTGGGACACGGCGGGCCACTGAAGCTTTCTTT
TRBV4-3,TRBD2,.,TRBJ2-1,CASSQDRSGSYNEQFF,TGCGCCAGCAGCCAAGATCGGAGCGGGAGTTACAATGAGCAGTTCTTC
TRBV5-1,TRBD1,once,TRBJ1-1,CASSPPGTGGMNTEAFF,TGCGCCAGCAGCCCCCCCGGGACAGGGGGTATGAACACTGAAGCTTTCTTT
TRBV11-2,TRBD1,.,TRBJ1-5,CASSLGTGGLNQPQHF,TGTGCCAGCAGCTTAGGGACAGGGGGTTTGAATCAGCCCCAGCATTTT
TRBV28,.,.,TRBJ2-3,CASSPLIATDTQYF,TGTGCCAGCAGTCCCCTGATAGCGACCGATACGCAGTATTTT
TRBV27,.,.,TRBJ2-7,CASRRPGGEQYF,TGTGCCAGCAGGCGACCGGGTGGGGAGCAGTACTTC
TRBV25-1,.,.,TRBJ1-4,CASSEPRGTPINEKLFF,TGTGCCAGCAGTGAACCCAGGGGCACGCCCATTAATGAAAAACTGTTTTTT
TRBV4-1,.,.,TRBJ1-2,CASSQAEGSPNYGYTF,TGCGCCAGCAGCCAAGCCGAGGGCAGCCCTAACTATGGCTACACCTTC
TRBV18,.,.,TRBJ2-3,CASSRHGGADTQYF,TGTGCCAGCTCACGTCACGGGGGAGCAGATACGCAGTATTTT
TRBV25-1,.,.,TRBJ1-5,CASSETGNQPQHF,TGTGCCAGCAGTGAAACAGGTAATCAGCCCCAGCATTTT
TRBV6-5,TRBD1,.,TRBJ1-5,CATSYRGSNQPQHF,TGTGCCACTTCTTACAGGGGGAGCAATCAGCCCCAGCATTTT
TRBV6-1,.,.,TRBJ1-1,CASRAPSIANTEAFF,TGTGCCAGCAGGGCCCCCTCGATAGCGAACACTGAAGCTTTCTTT
TRBV28,TRBD1,.,TRBJ1-2,CASSLPGKGTGTEYGYTF,TGTGCCAGCAGTTTACCTGGGAAGGGTACCGGGACAGAATATGGCTACACCTTC
TRBV5-1,.,once,TRBJ1-1,CASSLAGRMEAEAFF,TGCGCCAGCAGCTTGGCCGGCCGAATGGAGGCTGAAGCTTTCTTT
TRBV11-2,.,.,TRBJ1-5,CASSLGQNLANQPQHF,TGTGCCAGCAGCTTAGGGCAGAACCTCGCCAATCAGCCCCAGCATTTT
TRBV5-1,.,few,TRBJ2-5,CASSLGPSEQETQYF,TGCGCCAGCAGCTTGGGGCCTAGCGAGCAAGAGACCCAGTACTTC
TRBV7-9,.,few,TRBJ1-2,CASSLRSGDGYTF,TGTGCCAGCAGCTTAAGGTCAGGGGATGGCTACACCTTC
TRBV4-1,TRBD1,.,TRBJ2-5,CASSPGTARETQYF,TGCGCCAGCAGCCCCGGGACAGCGAGAGAGACCCAGTACTTC
TRBV4-2,.,.,TRBJ2-5,CASSQEQGRDGAQYF,TGTGCCAGCAGCCAAGAGCAGGGAAGAGATGGGGCCCAGTACTTC
TRBV5-1,TRBD1,.,TRBJ1-4,CASSLGTGRGEKLFF,TGCGCCAGCAGCTTAGGGACAGGGAGGGGAGAAAAACTGTTTTTT